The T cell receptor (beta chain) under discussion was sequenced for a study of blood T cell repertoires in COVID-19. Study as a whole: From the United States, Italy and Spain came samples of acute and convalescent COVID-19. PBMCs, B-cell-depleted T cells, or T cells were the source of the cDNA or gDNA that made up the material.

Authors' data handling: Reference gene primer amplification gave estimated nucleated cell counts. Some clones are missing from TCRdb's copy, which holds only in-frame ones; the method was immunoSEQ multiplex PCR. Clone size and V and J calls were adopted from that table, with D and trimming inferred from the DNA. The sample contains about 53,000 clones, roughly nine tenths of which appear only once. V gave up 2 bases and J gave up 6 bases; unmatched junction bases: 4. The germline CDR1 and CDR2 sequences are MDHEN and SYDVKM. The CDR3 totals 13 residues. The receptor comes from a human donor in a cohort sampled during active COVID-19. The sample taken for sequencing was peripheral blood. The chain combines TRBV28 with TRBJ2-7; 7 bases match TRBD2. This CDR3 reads CASSLMLAAEQYF. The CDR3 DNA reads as TGTGCCAGCAGTTTAATGCTAGCGGCCGAGCAGTACTTC.